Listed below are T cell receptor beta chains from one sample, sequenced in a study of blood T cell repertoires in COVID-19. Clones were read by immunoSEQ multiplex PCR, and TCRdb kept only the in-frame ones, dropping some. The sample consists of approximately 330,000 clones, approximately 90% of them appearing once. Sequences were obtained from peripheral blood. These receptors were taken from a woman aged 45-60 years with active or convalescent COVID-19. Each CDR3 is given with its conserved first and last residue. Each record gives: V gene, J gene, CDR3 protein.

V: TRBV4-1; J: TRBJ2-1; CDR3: CASSRESGLAHSYNEQFF
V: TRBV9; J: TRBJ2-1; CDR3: CASSSGTSEAYNEQFF
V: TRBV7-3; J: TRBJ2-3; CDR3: CASSLMPSGGVPADTQYF
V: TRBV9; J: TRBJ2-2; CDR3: CASSVVREGRTGELFF
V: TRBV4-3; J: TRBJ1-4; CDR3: CASSQDRYNEKLFF
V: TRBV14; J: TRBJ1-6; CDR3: CASSQDLGGSPLHF
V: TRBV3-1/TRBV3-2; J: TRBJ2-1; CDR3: CASSQAGTYNEQFF
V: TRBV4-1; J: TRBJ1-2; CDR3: CASSQDGTGGFLNYGYTF
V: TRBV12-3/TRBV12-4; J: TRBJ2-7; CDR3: CASSLGLKYEQYF
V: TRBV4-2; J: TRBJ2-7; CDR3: CASSQETRTSGNYEQYF
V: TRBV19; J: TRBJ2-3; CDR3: CASRSRGADTQYF
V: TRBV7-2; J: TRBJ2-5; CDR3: CASSFGEVETQYF
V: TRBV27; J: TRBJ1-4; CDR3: CASSFGGYNEKLFF
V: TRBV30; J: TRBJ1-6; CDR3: CAREQAPPAPLHF
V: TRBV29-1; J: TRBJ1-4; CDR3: CSVIDSAEKLFF
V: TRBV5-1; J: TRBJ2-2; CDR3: CASSWVGVEVPGELFF